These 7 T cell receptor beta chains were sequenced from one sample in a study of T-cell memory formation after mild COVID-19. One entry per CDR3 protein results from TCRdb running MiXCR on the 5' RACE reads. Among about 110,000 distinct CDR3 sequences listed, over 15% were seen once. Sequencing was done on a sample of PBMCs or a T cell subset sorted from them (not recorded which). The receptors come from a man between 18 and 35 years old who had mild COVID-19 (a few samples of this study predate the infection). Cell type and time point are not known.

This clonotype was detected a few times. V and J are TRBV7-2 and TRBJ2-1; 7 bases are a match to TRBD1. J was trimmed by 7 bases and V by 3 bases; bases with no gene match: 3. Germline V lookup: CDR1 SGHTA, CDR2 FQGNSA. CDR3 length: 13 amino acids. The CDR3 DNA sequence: TGTGCCAGCAGCTTGACAGGGATGAATGAGCAGTTCTTC. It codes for CASSLTGMNEQFF.

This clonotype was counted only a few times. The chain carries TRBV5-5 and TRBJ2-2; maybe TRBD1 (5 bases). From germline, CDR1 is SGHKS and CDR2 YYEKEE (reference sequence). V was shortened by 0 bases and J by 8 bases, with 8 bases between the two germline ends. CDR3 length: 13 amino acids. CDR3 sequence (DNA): TGTGCCAGCAGCTTGGACAGGTGGGGGGAGCTGTTTTTT. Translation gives CASSLDRWGELFF.

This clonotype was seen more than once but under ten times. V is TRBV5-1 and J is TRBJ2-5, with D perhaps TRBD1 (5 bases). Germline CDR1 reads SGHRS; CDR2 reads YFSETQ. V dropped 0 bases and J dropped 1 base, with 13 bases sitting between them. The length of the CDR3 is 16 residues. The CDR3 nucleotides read TGCGCCAGCAGCTTGGGCCAGGGAATACCCCAAGAGACCCAGTACTTC. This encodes CASSLGQGIPQETQYF.

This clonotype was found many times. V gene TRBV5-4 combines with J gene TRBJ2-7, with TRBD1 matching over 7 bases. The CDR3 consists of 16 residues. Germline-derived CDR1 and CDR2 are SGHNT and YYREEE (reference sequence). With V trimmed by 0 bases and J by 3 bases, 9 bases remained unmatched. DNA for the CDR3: TGTGCCAGCAGCTTGGCCGCGGACAGGCGAGACTACGAGCAGTACTTC. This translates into CASSLAADRRDYEQYF.

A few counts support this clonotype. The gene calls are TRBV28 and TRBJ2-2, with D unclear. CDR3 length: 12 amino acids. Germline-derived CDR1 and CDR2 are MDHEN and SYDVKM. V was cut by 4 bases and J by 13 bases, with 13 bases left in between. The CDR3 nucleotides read TGTGCCAGCAGTTGGGTATTTGATCGGCTGTTTTTT. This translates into CASSWVFDRLFF.

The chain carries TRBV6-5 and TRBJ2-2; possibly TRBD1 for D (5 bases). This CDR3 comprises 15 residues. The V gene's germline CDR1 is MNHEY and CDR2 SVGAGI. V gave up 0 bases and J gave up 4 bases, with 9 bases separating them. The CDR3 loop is CASSYSSGFTGELFF. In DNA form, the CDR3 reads TGTGCCAGCAGTTACTCGTCAGGGTTCACCGGGGAGCTGTTTTTT.

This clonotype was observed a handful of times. The CDR3 spells CASGLAEAYEQYF. In nucleotides, the CDR3 is TGTGCCAGCGGACTAGCGGAGGCCTACGAGCAGTACTTC. The chain uses TRBV28 and TRBJ2-7, with 10 bases lining up with TRBD2. Per germline, CDR1 MDHEN and CDR2 SYDVKM. Trimming removed 8 bases from V and 2 bases from J; junction bases left unmatched: 3. The CDR3 covers 13 residues.